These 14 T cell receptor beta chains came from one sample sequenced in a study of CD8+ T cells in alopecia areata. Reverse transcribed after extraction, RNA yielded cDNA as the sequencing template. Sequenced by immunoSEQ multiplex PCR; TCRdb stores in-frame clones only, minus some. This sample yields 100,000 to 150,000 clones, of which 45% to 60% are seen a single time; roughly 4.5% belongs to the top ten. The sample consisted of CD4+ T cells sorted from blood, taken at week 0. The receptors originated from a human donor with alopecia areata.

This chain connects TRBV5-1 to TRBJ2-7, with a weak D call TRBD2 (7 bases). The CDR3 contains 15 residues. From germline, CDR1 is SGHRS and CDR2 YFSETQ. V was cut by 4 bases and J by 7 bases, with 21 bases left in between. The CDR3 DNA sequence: TGCGCCAGCAGCCCCCAGATAGGGGGGGCGAGAGAGCAGTACTTC. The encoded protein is CASSPQIGGAREQYF.

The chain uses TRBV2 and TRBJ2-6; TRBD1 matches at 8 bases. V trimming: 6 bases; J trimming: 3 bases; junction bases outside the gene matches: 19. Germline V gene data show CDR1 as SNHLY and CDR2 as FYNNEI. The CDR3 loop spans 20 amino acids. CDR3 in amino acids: CASRWTGLVLGELGANVLTF. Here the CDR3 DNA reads TGTGCCAGCAGATGGACAGGGTTGGTCCTCGGGGAGCTTGGGGCCAACGTCCTGACTTTC.

The CDR3 DNA reads TGCGCCAGCAGCTTGAGTTCGGGGGACGATACGCAGTATTTT. Its translation is CASSLSSGDDTQYF. This chain connects TRBV5-1 to TRBJ2-3, with D possibly TRBD2 on 6 matching bases. The CDR3 totals 14 residues. Looked up from germline, CDR1 is SGHRS and CDR2 is YFSETQ. Trimming shortened V by 1 base and J by 6 bases, and 12 bases separated the two germline ends. The full variable domain, its missing parts supplied by reference TRBV5-1 and TRBJ2-3, is KAGVTQTPRYLIKTRGQQVTLSCSPISGHRSVSWYQQTPGQGLQFLFEYFSETQRNKGNFPGRFSGRQFSNSRSEMNVSTLELGDSALYLCASSLSSGDDTQYFGPGTRLTVL.

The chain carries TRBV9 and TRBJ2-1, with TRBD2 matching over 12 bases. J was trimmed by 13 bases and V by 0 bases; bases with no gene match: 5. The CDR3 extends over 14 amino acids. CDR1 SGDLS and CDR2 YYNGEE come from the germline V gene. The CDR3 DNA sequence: TGTGCCAGCAGCGTAGCTACTAGCGGGGGGCCTCAGTTCTTC. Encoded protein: CASSVATSGGPQFF. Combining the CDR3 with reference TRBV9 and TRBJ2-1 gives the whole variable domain DSGVTQTPKHLITATGQRVTLRCSPRSGDLSVYWYQQSLDQGLQFLIQYYNGEERAKGNILERFSAQQFPDLHSELNLSSLELGDSALYFCASSVATSGGPQFFGPGTRLTVL.

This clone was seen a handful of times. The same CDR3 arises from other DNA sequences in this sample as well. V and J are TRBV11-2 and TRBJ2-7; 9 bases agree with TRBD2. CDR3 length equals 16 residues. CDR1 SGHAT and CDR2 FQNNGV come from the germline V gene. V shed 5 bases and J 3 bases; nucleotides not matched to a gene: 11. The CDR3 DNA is TGTGCCAGCAGCCCGAAGGGGCTAGCGGGACGCTACGAGCAGTACTTC. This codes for CASSPKGLAGRYEQYF.

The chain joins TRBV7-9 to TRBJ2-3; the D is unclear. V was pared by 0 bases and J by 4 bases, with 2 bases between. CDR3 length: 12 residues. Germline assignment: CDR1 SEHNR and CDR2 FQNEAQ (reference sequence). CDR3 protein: CASSLAPDTQYF. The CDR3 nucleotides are TGTGCCAGCAGCTTAGCCCCAGATACGCAGTATTTT.

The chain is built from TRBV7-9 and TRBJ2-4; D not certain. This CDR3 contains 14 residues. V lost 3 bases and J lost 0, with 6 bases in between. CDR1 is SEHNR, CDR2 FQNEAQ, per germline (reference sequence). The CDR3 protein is CASSFQLAKNIQYF. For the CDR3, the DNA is TGTGCCAGCAGCTTCCAACTAGCCAAAAACATTCAGTACTTC. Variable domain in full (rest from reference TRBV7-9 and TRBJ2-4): DTGVSQNPRHKITKRGQNVTFRCDPISEHNRLYWYRQTLGQGPEFLTYFQNEAQLEKSRLLSDRFSAERPKGSFSTLEIQRTEQGDSAMYLCASSFQLAKNIQYFGAGTRLSVL.

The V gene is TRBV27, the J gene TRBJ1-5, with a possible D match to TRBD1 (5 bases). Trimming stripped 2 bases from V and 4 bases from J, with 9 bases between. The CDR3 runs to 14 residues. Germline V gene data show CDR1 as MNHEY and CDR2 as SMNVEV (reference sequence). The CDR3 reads CASSLQGSNQPQHF. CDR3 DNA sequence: TGTGCCAGCAGTTTACAGGGCAGTAATCAGCCCCAGCATTTT.

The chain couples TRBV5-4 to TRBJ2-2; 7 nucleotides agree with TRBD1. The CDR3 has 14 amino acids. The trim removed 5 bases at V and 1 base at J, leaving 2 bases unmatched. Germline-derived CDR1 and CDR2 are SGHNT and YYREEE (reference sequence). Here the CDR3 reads CASSWDRNTGELFF. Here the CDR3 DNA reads TGTGCCAGCAGTTGGGACAGGAACACCGGGGAGCTGTTTTTT.

CDR3 sequence: CASSSGPGEKLFF. The CDR3 DNA reads TGTGCCAGCAGCTCCGGGCCAGGCGAAAAACTGTTTTTT. This chain uses TRBV13 with TRBJ1-4; D is unresolved. Germline CDR1 and CDR2: PRHDT and FYEKMQ (reference sequence). V was cut by 4 bases and J by 8 bases, with 11 bases left in between. The CDR3 has 13 amino acids.

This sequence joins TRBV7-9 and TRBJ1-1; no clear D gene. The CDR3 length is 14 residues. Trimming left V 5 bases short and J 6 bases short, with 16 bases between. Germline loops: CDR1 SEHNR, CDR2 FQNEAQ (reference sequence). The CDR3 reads CASSTSPGSPEAFF. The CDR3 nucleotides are TGTGCCAGCAGCACCAGCCCCGGGAGCCCTGAAGCTTTCTTT.

The CDR3 coding sequence is TGTGCCAGCAGTGCCCCGGCGGCCGAGCAGTACTTC. Encoded protein: CASSAPAAEQYF. The chain has TRBV6-1 and TRBJ2-7; D unclear. V was shortened by 4 bases and J by 6 bases, with 10 bases between the two germline ends. Germline CDR1 MNHNS, CDR2 SASEGT. The CDR3 is 12 amino acids.

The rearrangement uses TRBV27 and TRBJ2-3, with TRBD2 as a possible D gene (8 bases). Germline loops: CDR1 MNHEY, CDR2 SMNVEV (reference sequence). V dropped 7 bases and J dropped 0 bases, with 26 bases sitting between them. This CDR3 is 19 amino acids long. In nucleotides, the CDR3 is TGTGCCAGCACCCAGGGGGGGCTAGCGGGTATCCGTAGCACAGATACGCAGTATTTT. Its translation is CASTQGGLAGIRSTDTQYF.

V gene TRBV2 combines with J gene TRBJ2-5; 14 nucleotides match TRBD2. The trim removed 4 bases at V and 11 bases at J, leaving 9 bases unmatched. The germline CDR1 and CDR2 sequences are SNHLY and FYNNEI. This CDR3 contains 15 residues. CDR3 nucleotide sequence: TGTGCCAGCAGTGGGCTCGGGACTAGCGGGAGCCGACAGTACTTC. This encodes CASSGLGTSGSRQYF.